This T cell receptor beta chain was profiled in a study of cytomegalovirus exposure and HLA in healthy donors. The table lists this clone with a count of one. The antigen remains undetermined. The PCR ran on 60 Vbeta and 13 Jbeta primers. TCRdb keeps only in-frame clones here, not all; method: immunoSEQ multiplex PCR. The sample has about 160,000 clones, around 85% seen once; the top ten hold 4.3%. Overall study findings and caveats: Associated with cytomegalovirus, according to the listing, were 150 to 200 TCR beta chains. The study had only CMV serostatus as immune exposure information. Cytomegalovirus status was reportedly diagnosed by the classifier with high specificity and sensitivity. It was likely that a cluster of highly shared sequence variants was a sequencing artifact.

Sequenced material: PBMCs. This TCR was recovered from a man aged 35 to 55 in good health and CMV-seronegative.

The chain's CDR3 is CASSYLGQEEETQYF. The DNA for the CDR3 is TGTGCCAGCAGTTACTTGGGACAGGAGGAAGAGACCCAGTACTTC. The V gene is TRBV27, the J gene TRBJ2-5, with 8 nucleotides matching TRBD1. Germline CDR1 is MNHEY and CDR2 is SMNVEV (reference sequence). CDR3 length equals 15 residues. V was pared by 4 bases and J by 3 bases, with 7 bases of the junction left unmatched.